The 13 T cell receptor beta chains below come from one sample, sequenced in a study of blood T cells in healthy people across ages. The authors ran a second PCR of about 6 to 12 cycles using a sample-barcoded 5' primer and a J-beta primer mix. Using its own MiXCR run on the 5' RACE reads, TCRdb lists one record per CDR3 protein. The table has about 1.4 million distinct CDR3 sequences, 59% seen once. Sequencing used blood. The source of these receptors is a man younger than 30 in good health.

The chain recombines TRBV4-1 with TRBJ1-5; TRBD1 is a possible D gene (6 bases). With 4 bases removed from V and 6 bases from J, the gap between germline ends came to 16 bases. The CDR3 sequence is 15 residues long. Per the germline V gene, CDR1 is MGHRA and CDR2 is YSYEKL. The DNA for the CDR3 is TGCGCCAGCAGCCGGGGCCCAGGGGCTAGTCAGCCCCAGCATTTT. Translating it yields CASSRGPGASQPQHF.

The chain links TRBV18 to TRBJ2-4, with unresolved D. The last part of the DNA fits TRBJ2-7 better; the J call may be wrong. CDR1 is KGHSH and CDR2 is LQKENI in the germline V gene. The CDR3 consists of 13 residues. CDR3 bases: TGTGCCAGCTCACCACCCGCAGGTTACGAGCAGTACTTC. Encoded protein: CASSPPAGYEQYF.

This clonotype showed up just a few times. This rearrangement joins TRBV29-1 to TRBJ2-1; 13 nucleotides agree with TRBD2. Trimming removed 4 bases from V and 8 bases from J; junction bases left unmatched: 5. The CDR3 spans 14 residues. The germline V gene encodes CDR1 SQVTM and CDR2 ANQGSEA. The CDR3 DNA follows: TGCAGCGTTGGGAGGACTAGCGGGAGCTATGAGCAGTTCTTC. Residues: CSVGRTSGSYEQFF.

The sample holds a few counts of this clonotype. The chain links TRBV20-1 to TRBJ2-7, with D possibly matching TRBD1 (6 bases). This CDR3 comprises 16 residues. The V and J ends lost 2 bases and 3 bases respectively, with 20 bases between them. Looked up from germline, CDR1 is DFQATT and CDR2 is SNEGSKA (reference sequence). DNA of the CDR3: TGCAGTGCTAGAATTTCGGATCCGGGCAGGGGCTACGAGCAGTACTTC. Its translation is CSARISDPGRGYEQYF.

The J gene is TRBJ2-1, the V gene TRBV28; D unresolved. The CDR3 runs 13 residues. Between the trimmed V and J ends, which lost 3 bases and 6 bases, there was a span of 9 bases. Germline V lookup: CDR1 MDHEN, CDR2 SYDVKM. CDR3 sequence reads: CASSFLNSNEQFF. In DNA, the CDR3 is TGTGCCAGCAGTTTCTTGAACAGCAATGAGCAGTTCTTC.

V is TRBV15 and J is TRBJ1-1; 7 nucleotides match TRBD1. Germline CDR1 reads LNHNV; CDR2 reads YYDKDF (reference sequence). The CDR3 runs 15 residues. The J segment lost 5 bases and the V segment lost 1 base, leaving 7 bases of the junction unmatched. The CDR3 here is CATSRGQGGGTEAFF. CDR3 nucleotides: TGTGCCACCAGCAGAGGACAGGGAGGAGGTACTGAAGCTTTCTTT.

CDR3 region: CASSGAGPEQYF. In DNA form, the CDR3 reads TGCGCCAGCAGCGGGGCAGGACCCGAGCAGTACTTC. The chain combines TRBV4-1 with TRBJ2-5; D is perhaps TRBD1 (5 bases). The J call may not be correct, given that the DNA end is closer to TRBJ2-7. This CDR3 contains 12 residues. CDR1 and CDR2 (germline): MGHRA, YSYEKL.

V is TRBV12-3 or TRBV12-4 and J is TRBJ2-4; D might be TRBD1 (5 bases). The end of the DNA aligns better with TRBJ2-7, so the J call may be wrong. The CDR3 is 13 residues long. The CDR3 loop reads CASSFVQVYEQYF. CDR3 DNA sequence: TGTGCCAGCAGTTTCGTACAGGTTTACGAGCAGTACTTC.

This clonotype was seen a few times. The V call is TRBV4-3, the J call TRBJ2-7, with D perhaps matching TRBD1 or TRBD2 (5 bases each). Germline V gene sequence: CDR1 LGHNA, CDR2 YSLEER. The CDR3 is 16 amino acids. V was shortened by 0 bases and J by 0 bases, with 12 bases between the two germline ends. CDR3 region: CASSQDTGQDSYEQYF. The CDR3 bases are TGCGCCAGCAGCCAAGATACGGGGCAGGACTCCTACGAGCAGTACTTC.

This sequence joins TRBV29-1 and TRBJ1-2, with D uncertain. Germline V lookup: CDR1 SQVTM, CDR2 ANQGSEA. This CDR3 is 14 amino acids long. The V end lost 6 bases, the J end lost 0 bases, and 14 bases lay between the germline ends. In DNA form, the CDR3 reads TGCAGCGTCCCGCAGCTCGATACTAACTATGGCTACACCTTC. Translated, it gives CSVPQLDTNYGYTF.

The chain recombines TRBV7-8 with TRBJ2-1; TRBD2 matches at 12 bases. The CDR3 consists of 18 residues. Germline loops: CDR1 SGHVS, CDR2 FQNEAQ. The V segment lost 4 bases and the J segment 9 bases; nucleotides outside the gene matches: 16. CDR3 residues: CASSSLGPTSGGLGEQFF. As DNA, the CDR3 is TGTGCCAGCAGCTCCCTAGGCCCTACTAGCGGGGGGCTGGGTGAGCAGTTCTTC.

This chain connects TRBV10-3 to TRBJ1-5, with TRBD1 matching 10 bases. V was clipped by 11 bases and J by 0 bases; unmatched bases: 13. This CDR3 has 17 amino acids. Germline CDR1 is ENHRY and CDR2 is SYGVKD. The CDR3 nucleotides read TGTGCCCCGGGGGGGGACAGGGGCCATCGTAGCAATCAGCCCCAGCATTTT. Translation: CAPGGDRGHRSNQPQHF.

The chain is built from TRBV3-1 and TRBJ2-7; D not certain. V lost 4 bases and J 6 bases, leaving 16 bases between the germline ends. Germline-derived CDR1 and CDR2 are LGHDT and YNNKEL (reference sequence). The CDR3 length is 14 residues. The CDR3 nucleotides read TGTGCCAGCAGCCGCCTACAAGGGAACGGCGAGCAGTACTTC. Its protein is CASSRLQGNGEQYF.